This T cell receptor (beta chain) comes out of a study of vaccination effects on CD4 cells after COVID-19. Study at large: Participants got two doses of BNT162b2 or mRNA-1273 vaccine. Notes on the study in general: Long after vaccination, the clones induced by infection and by vaccine shrank markedly in size. Healthy vaccine recipients' vaccine-induced clones were almost all SARS-CoV-2 mono-reactive.

With 0 bases removed from V and 0 bases from J, the gap between germline ends came to 15 bases. The CDR3 runs to 17 residues. Germline CDR1 reads SGDLS; CDR2 reads YYNGEE. Using viral peptide pools, the ViraFEST assay grew out antigen-specific CD4+ T cells prior to sequencing. Culture proceeded for roughly ten days, and CD4+ T cells were then isolated. The healthy vaccine recipients, who had no prior SARS-CoV-2 infection, showed negative nucleocapsid antibodies. Replacing half the medium with IL-2 medium was done on days 3 and 7. This clone was detected a few times. The antigen is not known. TCRdb's table, derived via immunoSEQ multiplex PCR, lists solely in-frame clones and lacks some. The sample lists around 66,000 clones, about 79% occurring once.

The specimen comprised CD4+ T cells from PBMCs cultured with HCoV-OC43 spike peptides, sampled before COVID-19 vaccination. As for subset: HCoV-OC43 spike overlapping peptide pool stimulation. The origin of this receptor is a human donor who received a COVID-19 vaccine. The rearrangement joins TRBV9 to TRBJ1-2; TRBD1 is a possible D gene (5 bases). In DNA form, the CDR3 reads TGTGCCAGCAGCGTAGCTCCGCAGGGACCTACTAACTATGGCTACACCTTC. Amino acids: CASSVAPQGPTNYGYTF. The full variable domain, with the rest looked up from reference TRBV9 and TRBJ1-2, is DSGVTQTPKHLITATGQRVTLRCSPRSGDLSVYWYQQSLDQGLQFLIQYYNGEERAKGNILERFSAQQFPDLHSELNLSSLELGDSALYFCASSVAPQGPTNYGYTFGSGTRLTVV.